The present entry profiles one TCR beta chain with its context. Measured with immunoSEQ multiplex PCR; TCRdb has only the in-frame clones, and not every one. Of about 260,000 clones in the sample, about 87% were seen once. This sample is drawn from a study of blood T cell repertoires in COVID-19. About the study: T cells, B-cell-depleted T cells, or PBMCs provided the cDNA or gDNA that served as material.

There are 15 residues in the CDR3. V lost 5 bases and J lost 5; bases outside the gene matches: 6. Germline-derived CDR1 and CDR2 are LNHDA and SQIVND (reference sequence). Sequences were obtained from peripheral blood. V gene TRBV19 combines with J gene TRBJ2-3; 11 positions match TRBD2. This TCR was recovered from a woman in her sixties with COVID-19, enrolled during active disease. CDR3 sequence (DNA): TGTGCCAGTAGTCAGGGGCTAGCGGGAGGAGATACGCAGTATTTT. Translating gives CASSQGLAGGDTQYF.